Sequencing of this T cell receptor beta chain was carried out in a study of T cell responses to AZD1222 COVID-19 vaccine. Study-wide results and limits: Receipt of two AZD1222 doses was followed by a rise in Spike-specific TCR breadth and depth.

Clones were read by immunoSEQ multiplex PCR, and TCRdb kept only the in-frame ones, dropping some. This sample's table has about 140,000 clones. About this clone: Its specificity is unknown.

Trimming cost V 4 bases and J 7 bases; bases outside gene matches: 8. This CDR3 contains 14 residues. CDR1 SNHLY and CDR2 FYNNEI come from the germline V gene. This chain uses TRBV2 with TRBJ1-2; 8 bases agree with TRBD1. The sequence was collected from an adult in good health. Sample: peripheral blood. The CDR3 nucleotides are TGTGCCAGCAGTGGGAGCAGGGGGCCGCTTGGCTACACCTTC. As protein: CASSGSRGPLGYTF.